The TCR beta chain described here comes from a study of beta chain features in type 1 diabetes (dated by TCRdb to 2016 to 2019). With respect to the entire study: Mean age, gender distribution, total cell number and subset yield were not different between patients and healthy donors. In the study, TCRB repertoires of sorted circulating CD4+ T cell subsets from recently diagnosed type 1 diabetes patients were compared with those of matched healthy donors. Naive and central memory subsets were obtained from all 30 or so donors, but regulatory and stem cell-like memory subsets were isolated from only 8 patients and 8 healthy donors. A total of some 110 million sorted cells were examined across all samples, and the number of cells per subset was strongly correlated with RNA yield. General study outcomes and caveats: PCR might favor shorter templates, but patient and control samples were amplified and corrected together, so any skew would affect both groups equally. Because the HLA sub-analyses included only small numbers of individuals, any influence of HLA type on TCRB rearrangement was left unresolved. Patients with type 1 diabetes made fewer insertions and deleted more nucleotides at VDJ recombination sites, implying thymic rearrangement abnormalities. Type 1 diabetes patients showed a moderate but significant shortening of TCRB CDR3 length in all four CD4+ subsets. Naive, central memory and regulatory TCRB repertoires appeared to be more alike among patients than among healthy donors. Because cDNA was sequenced instead of genomic DNA, activated cells with high expression could be over-represented, although the groups did not differ in activation or CD3 levels.

All of the isolated RNA was reverse transcribed with the High Capacity cDNA Reverse Transcription Kit, so expressed TCRB transcripts were sequenced. Deep immunoSEQ sequencing was performed on naive, central memory and regulatory T cell samples, with an average of approximately 4 million total reads per sample. Sorted cells were lysed in RLT buffer and RNA was extracted with DNase-treated RNeasy Micro or Mini kits, depending on cell number. To prevent cross-contamination, each cell subset was processed individually, whereas patient and healthy donor samples were processed jointly. The immunoSEQ multiplex PCR was used to amplify TCRB sequences from cDNA, yielding 87-bp fragments that span the CDR3 region. Amplicons were sequenced on the Illumina HiSeq platform. In the source study's methods: Synthetic template baselines were used to correct PCR bias computationally, reads within Hamming distance 2 were collapsed together, and singletons that could not be merged were discarded. Reads were aligned against IMGT so that V, D and J genes, CDR3 length and insertions or deletions at six rearrangement sites could be assigned. Clonotype counts were normalized to sorted cell number within each subset before computing true diversity and Gini coefficients with the tcR R package. The overlap coefficient, calculated on TCRB nucleotide sequences, was used to quantify repertoire sharing. As a proxy for the pre-selection repertoire, out-of-frame TCRB sequences from naive cells were analyzed. TCRdb re-hosts the immuneACCESS table, in-frame sequences only. Its copies lack some clones; in the studies checked, an unresolved V gene accounts for under half of them, and the cause for the rest is not known. V and J calls and clone size are given by that table; D and trimming were obtained from the DNA. This sample lists 600,000 to 700,000 clones; under 15% were detected once. The ten largest make up more than 0.1% of the sample.

CDR1 GTSNPN and CDR2 SVGIG are derived from the germline V gene (reference sequence). Relative to germline, V is 8 bases shorter and J is 7 bases shorter, with 15 bases between their ends. The CDR3 goes from the cysteine to the phenylalanine over 13 residues. Of all the DNA, just the CDR3 is kept, 39 bases in frame from base 1. Each donor gave one peripheral blood draw, approximately 110 mL on average, collected into heparinised tubes. A BD FACSAria II was used to sort naive, central memory, regulatory and stem cell-like memory CD4+ T cells with a panel that included CD45RO, CCR7, CD25, CD127, CD95 and CD27. A purity above 95% was achieved for all sorted populations. Right away, PBMCs were isolated by Lymphoprep density gradient centrifugation and were stained directly, with no culture step. So that batch effects would be minimized, each experiment stained and sorted samples in pairs, pairing one healthy donor with one patient.

Concerning this clone: The specificity of this receptor is unknown. Base qualities are not at hand, and no much larger clone is one base apart.

The clonotype originates from a young man with type 1 diabetes. Specimen: naive CD4+ T cells from blood. According to the study, the label for this sample's cell subset or site signals: true naive CD4+ T cells. The chain is made from TRBV30 and TRBJ1-6; a tentative D call is TRBD1 (5 bases match). The CDR3 in this case is CAAEGYRNSPLHF. DNA sequence: TGTGCCGCTGAAGGGTACAGGAATTCACCCCTCCACTTT.